A single sample gave rise to the 11 T cell receptor beta chains below, sequenced in a study of blood T cell repertoires in COVID-19. Only in-frame clones appear in the TCRdb table, and some are missing; sequencing was by immunoSEQ multiplex PCR. This table has roughly 280,000 clones, 80% to 90% appearing once. The sample taken for sequencing was PBMCs or T cells enriched from blood (not recorded which). The receptors derive from a woman aged 18-30 years who had recovered from COVID-19.

The chain uses TRBV6-5 and TRBJ2-7, with 10 bases matching TRBD1. Germline CDR1 MNHEY, CDR2 SVGAGI. Trimming took 0 bases from V and 3 from J; bases not matched to a gene: 5. The CDR3 has 16 amino acids. The CDR3 sequence is CASSYSGTGVGYEQYF. In DNA form, the CDR3 reads TGTGCCAGCAGTTACTCGGGGACAGGGGTCGGCTACGAGCAGTACTTC.

The chain carries TRBV12-5 and TRBJ1-2, with a weak D call TRBD1 (5 bases). V was pared by 4 bases and J by 9 bases, with 18 bases between. CDR3 length equals 14 residues. Germline V lookup: CDR1 LGHNT, CDR2 FRNRAP. The CDR3: CASGSEGQGPRYTF. The CDR3 coding sequence is TGTGCTAGTGGTTCGGAGGGGCAGGGCCCCCGCTACACCTTC.

V and J are TRBV11-2 and TRBJ1-2; D is possibly TRBD1 (5 bases). Trimming stripped 1 base from V and 8 bases from J, with 11 bases between. The germline CDR1 and CDR2 sequences are SGHAT and FQNNGV. CDR3 size: 13 residues. CDR3 bases: TGTGCCAGCAGCTTAGCCGGGGGTGAAGGCTACACCTTC. Translation: CASSLAGGEGYTF.

The count of this clone is one. The chain combines TRBV5-4 with TRBJ2-2; possibly TRBD1 for D (5 bases). Trimming took 4 bases from V and 0 from J, leaving 7 bases between them. This CDR3 has 14 amino acids. Germline CDR1 SGHNT, CDR2 YYREEE (reference sequence). The CDR3 DNA reads as TGTGCCAGCAGCGGGGCTGCGAACACCGGGGAGCTGTTTTTT. Amino acids: CASSGAANTGELFF.

This chain uses TRBV6-5 with TRBJ1-2, with 7 bases lining up with TRBD1. This CDR3 comprises 13 residues. V lost 6 bases, J lost 8 bases, and 9 bases stayed unmatched. The V gene's germline CDR1 is MNHEY and CDR2 SVGAGI. The CDR3 region is CASRGQPLGGYTF. CDR3 bases: TGTGCCAGCAGGGGACAGCCCTTGGGAGGCTACACCTTC.

J is TRBJ2-7 and V is TRBV4-2, with TRBD2 matching over 8 bases. With 1 base clipped from V and 1 base from J, the junction kept 0 bases outside the gene matches. CDR1 is LGHNA and CDR2 is YNFKEQ in the germline V gene. The CDR3 length is 14 residues. The CDR3 loop reads CASSQAGGSYEQYF. The CDR3 nucleotides are TGTGCCAGCAGCCAAGCGGGGGGGTCCTACGAGCAGTACTTC.

Concerning this clone: Other DNA variants within this sample encode the same CDR3. This sequence joins TRBV9 and TRBJ2-7; 7 positions match TRBD1. CDR3 length equals 15 residues. The germline gives CDR1 SGDLS, CDR2 YYNGEE. V lost 0 bases and J lost 2; bases outside the gene matches: 5. The CDR3 reads CASSVGGQGAYEQYF. CDR3 nucleotide sequence: TGTGCCAGCAGCGTAGGCGGCCAGGGGGCCTACGAGCAGTACTTC.

The chain links TRBV2 to TRBJ1-1; maybe TRBD1 (6 bases). Trimming left V 3 bases short and J 6 bases short, with 14 bases between. CDR1 SNHLY and CDR2 FYNNEI come from the germline V gene. The CDR3 contains 14 residues. CDR3: CASSDGGAWAEAFF. Here the CDR3 DNA reads TGTGCCAGCAGTGACGGGGGGGCGTGGGCTGAAGCTTTCTTT.

This chain uses TRBV4-1 with TRBJ2-6; D gene uncertain. There are 16 residues in the CDR3. V dropped 0 bases and J dropped 0 bases, with 6 bases sitting between them. Germline values: CDR1 MGHRA, CDR2 YSYEKL. CDR3 sequence: CASSQDTGSGANVLTF. The CDR3 region has the DNA TGCGCCAGCAGCCAAGATACCGGCTCTGGGGCCAACGTCCTGACTTTC.

V usage is TRBV9 and J usage is TRBJ2-5, with 12 nucleotides matching TRBD2. V was clipped by 3 bases and J by 0 bases; unmatched bases: 9. The CDR3 consists of 18 residues. Germline lookup yields CDR1 SGDLS and CDR2 YYNGEE. CDR3 sequence reads: CASSGRTSGESYQETQYF. The CDR3 DNA sequence: TGTGCCAGCAGCGGCCGGACTAGCGGGGAATCGTACCAAGAGACCCAGTACTTC. Full variable domain (rest looked up from reference TRBV9 and TRBJ2-5): DSGVTQTPKHLITATGQRVTLRCSPRSGDLSVYWYQQSLDQGLQFLIQYYNGEERAKGNILERFSAQQFPDLHSELNLSSLELGDSALYFCASSGRTSGESYQETQYFGPGTRLLVL.

The chain employs TRBV13 and TRBJ2-7; 10 bases line up with TRBD1. The V and J ends lost 5 bases and 3 bases, in that order; junction bases with no gene match: 7. The CDR3 covers 15 residues. Germline CDR1 and CDR2: PRHDT and FYEKMQ (reference sequence). The CDR3, as DNA: TGTGCCAGCAGCCAAAGGACAGGGGGGCACTACGAGCAGTACTTC. Amino acids: CASSQRTGGHYEQYF.